This T cell receptor (beta chain) was sequenced during a study of blood T cell repertoires in COVID-19. Across the whole study: The United States, Italy and Spain provided the acute and convalescent COVID-19 samples. The analysed material was cDNA or gDNA that came from T cells, B-cell-depleted T cells, or PBMCs.

V gave up 4 bases and J gave up 3 bases; unmatched junction bases: 6. The CDR3 is made up of 15 amino acids. CDR1 SGDLS and CDR2 YYNGEE come from the germline V gene. Per the study methods: Counts of nucleated cells, estimated from reference gene primer amplification, were obtained. TCRdb keeps only in-frame clones here, not all; method: immunoSEQ multiplex PCR. V and J calls and clone size follow that table, whereas D and trimming were derived from the DNA. The table has tens of thousands of clones, roughly 84% seen once. The J gene is TRBJ1-4, the V gene TRBV9, with 7 nucleotides matching TRBD1. The source material was peripheral blood. This TCR derives from a man of 80 years or more with active or convalescent COVID-19. The CDR3 sequence is CASSTRDRPNEKLFF. The CDR3 coding sequence is TGTGCCAGCAGCACCCGGGACAGACCTAATGAAAAACTGTTTTTT.